The subject of this entry is one TCR beta chain. These data come from a study of blood T cell repertoires in COVID-19. Study in general: Sites across the United States, Italy and Spain contributed samples from acute and convalescent COVID-19. Sources were T cells, B-cell-depleted T cells, or PBMCs; the material itself was cDNA or gDNA.

CDR3 length equals 17 residues. Per the original methods: Cell counts per sample came from amplifying reference gene primers. Repertoires were generated with immunoSEQ multiplex PCR, while TCRdb's copy carries only in-frame clones and drops some. V and J calls plus clone size are reproduced from that table; the DNA served to infer D and trimming. The table shows more than 95,000 clones, with roughly 90% occurring only once. The receptor was isolated from an elderly woman in a cohort sampled during active COVID-19. Source material: peripheral blood. The genes are TRBV21-1 and TRBJ1-5; the table names TRBD1, a call not compared with the DNA. TRBV21-1 constitutes a pseudogene. The CDR3 region has the DNA TGTGCCAGCAGCACCAACAGGGGGCGCGGGCTCAATCAGCCCCAGCATTTT. It is translated as CASSTNRGRGLNQPQHF.